This record looks at one TCR beta chain sequence and its context. No antigen is known for it. The data derive from a study of cytomegalovirus exposure and HLA in healthy donors. Study-wide findings and caveats: Altogether, some 160 TCR beta chains were recorded as cytomegalovirus-associated. Available immune exposure information was restricted to CMV serostatus only.

Use of 60 Vbeta and 13 Jbeta primers characterized the PCR. Source study methods: Later work found around 85 million unique TCR beta chains, with roughly 11 million shared. Sequencing was performed with immunoSEQ multiplex PCR; in TCRdb, only in-frame clones are kept and a portion is missing. From that table come the V and J calls and clone size; the DNA was used to work out D and trimming. This table has about 190,000 clones, around 81% appearing once. This CDR3 has 16 residues. The V gene lost 0 bases and the J gene lost 2 bases, with 12 bases spanning the gap. Germline V gene lookup returns CDR1 LGHNA and CDR2 YSLEER.

The specimen sequenced was PBMCs. The gene calls are TRBV4-3 and TRBJ2-3; D remains ambiguous. The sequence was collected from a young man in good health and CMV-seronegative. CDR3 sequence: CASSQDLASYTDTQYF. In DNA form, the CDR3 reads TGCGCCAGCAGCCAAGATCTGGCCAGTTACACAGATACGCAGTATTTT.